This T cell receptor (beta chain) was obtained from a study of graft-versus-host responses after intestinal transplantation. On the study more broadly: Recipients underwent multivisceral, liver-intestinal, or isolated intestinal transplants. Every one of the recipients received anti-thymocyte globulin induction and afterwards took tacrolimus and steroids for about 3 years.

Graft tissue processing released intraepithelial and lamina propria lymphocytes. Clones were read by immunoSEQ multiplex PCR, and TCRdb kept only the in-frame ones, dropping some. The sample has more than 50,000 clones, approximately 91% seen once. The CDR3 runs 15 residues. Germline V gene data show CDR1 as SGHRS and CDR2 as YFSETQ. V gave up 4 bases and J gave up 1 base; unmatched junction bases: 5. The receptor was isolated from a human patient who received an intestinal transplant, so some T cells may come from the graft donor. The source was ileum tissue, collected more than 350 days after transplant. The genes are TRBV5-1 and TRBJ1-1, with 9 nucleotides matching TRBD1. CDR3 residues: CASSLLGQGNTEAFF. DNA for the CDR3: TGCGCCAGCAGCCTTCTGGGACAGGGGAACACTGAAGCTTTCTTT.